The clone carrying this T cell receptor beta chain was picked up a small number of times. The antigen remains unidentified. Separate alpha and beta amplification began at the second PCR step. This sample is drawn from a study of naive and memory T cell subsets. Study results and limitations: Over 85% of naive TCR sequences appeared only once after error correction, unlike memory subsets.

The CDR3 sequence is 12 residues long. V was shortened by 5 bases and J by 5 bases, with 12 bases between the two germline ends. Germline assignment: CDR1 GTSNPN and CDR2 SVGIG (reference sequence). Both TRBC1 and TRBC2 were covered by a beta constant-region primer of two equimolar oligonucleotides. Nested alpha and beta constant-region primers with the SP2 primer drove four PCR rounds on ligated cDNA. TCRdb passed the UMI-ligation and nested PCR reads through MiXCR, listing each CDR3 protein once. Of approximately 29,000 distinct CDR3 sequences listed, around 18% are singletons. The sequenced sample consisted of effector memory CD4+ T cells from blood. The subset denotes: effector memory, CD45RA- CD27-. The TCR sequence derives from a human donor in good health. This chain links TRBV30 with TRBJ2-5, with D possibly TRBD1 on 6 matching bases. The CDR3 region is CAWGQNRETQYF. CDR3 DNA: TGTGCCTGGGGACAGAACCGGGAGACCCAGTACTTC.